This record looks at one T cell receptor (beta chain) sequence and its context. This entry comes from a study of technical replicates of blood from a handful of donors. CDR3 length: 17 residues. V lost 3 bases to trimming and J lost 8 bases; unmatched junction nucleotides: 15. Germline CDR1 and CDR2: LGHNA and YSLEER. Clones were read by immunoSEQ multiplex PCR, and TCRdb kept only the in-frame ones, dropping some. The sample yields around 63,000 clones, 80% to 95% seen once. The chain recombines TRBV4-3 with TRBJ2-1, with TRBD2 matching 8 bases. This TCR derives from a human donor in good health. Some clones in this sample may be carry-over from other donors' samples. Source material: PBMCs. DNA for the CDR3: TGCGCCAGCAGCCAGGTTCTTGGGCGGGGGGCCCAATATGAGCAGTTCTTC. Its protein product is CASSQVLGRGAQYEQFF.